Here is one TCR beta chain with its context. CDR3 length equals 16 residues. The J segment lost 4 bases and the V segment lost 0 bases, leaving 4 bases of the junction unmatched. The germline V gene has CDR1 SGHNT and CDR2 YYREEE (reference sequence). This sample is drawn from a study of blood T cell repertoires in COVID-19. Study background: The United States, Italy and Spain provided the acute and convalescent COVID-19 samples.

Some clones are missing from TCRdb's copy, which holds only in-frame ones; the method was immunoSEQ multiplex PCR. Here the sample spans some 50,000 clones, about three quarters being singletons. Sequenced: peripheral blood. The TCR comes from a human donor with active or convalescent COVID-19. The donor label of this sample is uncertain. The chain is built from TRBV5-4 and TRBJ2-7; 13 bases map to TRBD2. The chain's CDR3 is CASSLAGTSGVYEQYF. CDR3 DNA: TGTGCCAGCAGCTTGGCTGGGACTAGCGGGGTGTACGAGCAGTACTTC.